The rows below give T cell receptor beta chains drawn from one sample of a study of CD8 T cells in ankylosing spondylitis. TCRdb processed the 5' RACE reads anew with MiXCR; each CDR3 protein has one entry. The data hold a few hundred thousand distinct CDR3 sequences, with 7.3% observed a single time. Sequencing was carried out using blood, either unsorted or a sorted T cell fraction (not recorded which). The receptors stem from a male donor with ankylosing spondylitis. The CDR3 runs from the conserved cysteine through the conserved F or W. D genes are given only for firm matches. For some rows the clone size is stated as once, few or many, or as a class when expanded; others skip it.

TRBV20-1,.,many,TRBJ2-7,CSAIRQADTYEQYF,TGCAGTGCTATCCGGCAGGCTGACACCTACGAGCAGTACTTC
TRBV20-1,.,.,TRBJ1-3,CSASRLTGGNTIYF,TGCAGTGCCTCGAGGCTAACAGGTGGAAACACCATATATTTT
TRBV7-2,.,many,TRBJ2-1,CASSPRWRDLNNEQFF,TGTGCCAGCAGCCCCAGATGGCGGGACTTAAACAATGAGCAGTTCTTC
TRBV27,.,.,TRBJ2-2,CASSPGRENTGELFF,TGTGCCAGCAGTCCAGGACGGGAGAACACCGGGGAGCTGTTTTTT
TRBV11-2,TRBD1,few,TRBJ2-1,CASSWPRTGGRDEQFF,TGTGCCAGCAGCTGGCCGCGGACAGGGGGCAGGGATGAGCAGTTCTTC
TRBV7-2,.,few,TRBJ2-2,CASSVLTENTGELFF,TGTGCCAGCAGCGTACTAACAGAAAACACCGGGGAGCTGTTTTTT
TRBV7-9,.,many,TRBJ1-1,CASSPIGIEAFF,TGTGCCAGCAGCCCGATTGGAATTGAAGCTTTCTTT
TRBV12-3/TRBV12-4,.,many,TRBJ1-5,CASSFAGAGNQPQHF,TGTGCCAGCAGTTTCGCCGGGGCCGGCAATCAGCCCCAGCATTTT
TRBV24-1,.,many,TRBJ2-7,CATSPGGDIRYF,TGTGCCACCAGTCCTGGGGGGGACATTCGGTACTTC
TRBV20-1,.,.,TRBJ1-5,CSASRARGQPQHF,TGCAGTGCTTCCAGGGCGCGAGGTCAGCCCCAGCATTTT
TRBV30,TRBD1,.,TRBJ1-2,CAWSATGGGYTF,TGTGCCTGGAGTGCGACAGGGGGGGGCTACACCTTC
TRBV20-1,.,many,TRBJ1-2,CSARETGGDRFYGYTF,TGCAGTGCTAGAGAGACGGGGGGAGATCGATTCTATGGCTACACCTTC
TRBV29-1,TRBD1,many,TRBJ2-2,CSVVGQGARGTGELFF,TGCAGCGTTGTGGGACAGGGGGCGCGAGGTACCGGGGAGCTGTTTTTT
TRBV7-8,.,many,TRBJ2-5,CASSLGQVLRETQYF,TGTGCCAGCAGCTTAGGACAGGTACTGCGGGAGACCCAGTACTTC
TRBV7-2,.,many,TRBJ1-2,CASSLASGAYLFYTF,TGTGCCAGCAGCTTAGCTTCCGGGGCCTATCTTTTCTACACCTTC
TRBV7-8,.,many,TRBJ2-7,CASSFRDNGYEQYF,TGTGCCAGCAGCTTCCGGGACAACGGTTACGAGCAGTACTTC
TRBV12-3/TRBV12-4,.,many,TRBJ1-2,CASRATRGYGYTF,TGTGCCAGCAGAGCCACGAGGGGCTATGGCTACACCTTC
TRBV7-9,.,many,TRBJ2-7,CASSLGGMSDEQYF,TGTGCCAGCAGCTTAGGGGGTATGAGCGACGAGCAGTACTTC
TRBV7-9,TRBD2,many,TRBJ2-1,CASSLVGGRDNEQFF,TGTGCCAGCAGCTTAGTAGGCGGGAGAGACAATGAGCAGTTCTTC
TRBV10-3,.,many,TRBJ2-4,CAISEERRSVKNIQYF,TGTGCCATCAGTGAAGAAAGGAGGAGCGTTAAAAACATTCAGTACTTC
TRBV7-9,TRBD1,many,TRBJ1-5,CASSSEDRLYSNQPQHF,TGTGCCAGCAGCTCAGAGGACAGGCTGTATAGCAATCAGCCCCAGCATTTT
TRBV5-4,.,many,TRBJ1-5,CASSLSPDSNQPQHF,TGTGCCAGCAGCTTGTCCCCGGATAGCAATCAGCCCCAGCATTTT